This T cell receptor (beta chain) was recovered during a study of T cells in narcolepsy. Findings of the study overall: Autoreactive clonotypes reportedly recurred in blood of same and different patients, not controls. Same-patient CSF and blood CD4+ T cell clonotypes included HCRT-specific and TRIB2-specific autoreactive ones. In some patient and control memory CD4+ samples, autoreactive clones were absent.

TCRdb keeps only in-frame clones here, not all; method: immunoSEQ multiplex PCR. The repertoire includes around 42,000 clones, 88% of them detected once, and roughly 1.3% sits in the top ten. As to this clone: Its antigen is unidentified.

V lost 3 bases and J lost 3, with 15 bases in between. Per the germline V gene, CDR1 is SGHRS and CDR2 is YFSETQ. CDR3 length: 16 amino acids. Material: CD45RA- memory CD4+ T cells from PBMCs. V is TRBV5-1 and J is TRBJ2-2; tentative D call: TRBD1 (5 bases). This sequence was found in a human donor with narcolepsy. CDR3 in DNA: TGCGCCAGCAGCTCATTCTCGACAGTTTACACCGGGGAGCTGTTTTTT. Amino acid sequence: CASSSFSTVYTGELFF. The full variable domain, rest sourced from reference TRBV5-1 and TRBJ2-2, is KAGVTQTPRYLIKTRGQQVTLSCSPISGHRSVSWYQQTPGQGLQFLFEYFSETQRNKGNFPGRFSGRQFSNSRSEMNVSTLELGDSALYLCASSSFSTVYTGELFFGEGSRLTVL.